This T cell receptor beta chain was identified in a study of T cell responses to AZD1222 COVID-19 vaccine. Overall study findings and caveats: AZD1222 recipients seropositive at baseline numbered only six or seven.

For this clone: Its antigen is not identified.

Assay used: immunoSEQ multiplex PCR; TCRdb lists only in-frame clones, some missing. The sample lists roughly 180,000 clones, approximately 91% seen once, with 1.9% in the top ten. Germline V gene sequence: CDR1 DFQATT, CDR2 SNEGSKA (reference sequence). Trimming shortened V by 3 bases and J by 0 bases, and 3 bases separated the two germline ends. The CDR3 sequence is 11 residues long. The V and J genes are TRBV20-1 and TRBJ2-7; D is unclear. This receptor was identified in an adult in good health. Sample: peripheral blood, taken on day 0 of AZD1222 vaccination. The CDR3 coding sequence is TGCAGTGCTAGGAGCTCCTACGAGCAGTACTTC. Translation gives CSARSSYEQYF.